This note documents a single T cell receptor beta chain sequence. The antigen it recognizes is unknown. Base qualities are not at hand, and no much larger clone is one base apart. The data were taken from a study of early T cells in non-severe SARS-CoV-2 infection (TCRdb year 2021). As for the study more broadly: Because TCR sequencing relied on bulk RNA taken from unsorted whole blood, pairing of alpha and beta chains was not possible.

This was a case-control study nested in a cohort of healthcare workers in London, UK, who had nasopharyngeal swab PCR tests and blood samples taken every week. Between 23 and 31 March 2020, the week of the UK lockdown, healthcare workers were enrolled and then followed up weekly for as long as 16 weeks. The study at large found these results: VDJdb matching was skewed toward anti-spike CD8 responses and likely underestimated virus-specific expansions by missing private and CD4 specificities.

Receptor libraries were prepared by 5' RACE. The run used a NextSeq 500. The TCR library protocol attached unique molecular identifiers to individual cDNA molecules to correct for sequencing error and PCR bias. Both TCR alpha and beta chains were sequenced, and tight co-correlation was observed between alpha and beta sequence abundances in each sample. In the original analysis: V gene, J gene and CDR3 annotation of TCR sequences was performed with Decombinator V4. Expanded TCRs were defined as changing significantly between any two time points under a Poisson model with p below 0.0001. TCR abundances were normalised to the total number of TCRs sequenced in each sample and reported as counts per million. A search of VDJdb, accessed on 1 November 2021, was run for TCRs annotated to CMV, EBV and SARS-CoV-2, with TCRs annotated for multiple antigens excluded. Using fastp at Q25 and MiXCR, TCRdb reprocessed the public reads and kept productive beta chains. CDR3 protein sequences are deduplicated, and each keeps its most common genes and DNA. It is TCRdb's table, rather than the study itself, that gives the V and J calls and clone size. The sample table lists about 44,000 distinct CDR3 sequences, 20% to 25% of them with a count of one. 3.5% to 5% of the sample goes to the ten largest clones.

The sequencing used whole blood, collected at baseline. This clonotype was obtained from an adult who was a healthcare worker with PCR-confirmed SARS-CoV-2 infection or an uninfected control (not recorded which).

The CDR3 here reads CASSIDGDSGNTIYF. The sequenced DNA is TGTGCCAGCAGTATTGACGGGGACTCTGGAAACACCATATATTTT. Here the chain combines TRBV6-5 and TRBJ1-3, with no confidently assigned D gene. Reading the germline V gene gives CDR1 MNHEY and CDR2 SVGAGI. The CDR3, cysteine through phenylalanine, is 15 amino acids long. Only CDR3 DNA remains: 45 bases, in frame from the first base. V lost 5 bases and J lost 0 bases; the stretch between them is 11 bases long.